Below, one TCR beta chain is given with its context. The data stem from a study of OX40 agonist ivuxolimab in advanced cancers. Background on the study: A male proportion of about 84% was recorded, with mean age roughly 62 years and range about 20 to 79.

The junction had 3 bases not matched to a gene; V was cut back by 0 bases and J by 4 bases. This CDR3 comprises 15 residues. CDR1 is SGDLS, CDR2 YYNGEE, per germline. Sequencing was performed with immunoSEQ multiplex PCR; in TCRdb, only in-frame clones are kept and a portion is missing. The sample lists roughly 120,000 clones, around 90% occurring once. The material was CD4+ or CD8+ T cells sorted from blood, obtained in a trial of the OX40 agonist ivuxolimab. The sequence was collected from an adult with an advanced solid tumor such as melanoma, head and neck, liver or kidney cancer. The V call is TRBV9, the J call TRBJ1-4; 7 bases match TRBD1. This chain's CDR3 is CASSVEGQFNEKLFF. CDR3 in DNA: TGTGCCAGCAGCGTAGAGGGACAGTTTAATGAAAAACTGTTTTTT.